This passage covers 27 T cell receptor beta chains from one sample sequenced in a study of blood T cells in healthy people across ages. PCR was performed a second time for roughly 7 to 11 cycles using a sample-barcoded 5' primer and a J-beta primer mix. MiXCR was run by TCRdb on the 5' RACE reads, yielding one entry per CDR3 protein. Of about 670,000 distinct CDR3 sequences listed, over 40% were seen once; the top ten hold roughly 14%. Sample: blood. These receptors all stem from a woman aged 80 or over in good health.

Worth noting for this clonotype: A much larger clone lies a single base off, so this may be a read error. This chain joins TRBV7-9 and TRBJ2-7; D gene unclear. CDR3 length equals 13 residues. CDR1 is SEHNR and CDR2 is FQNEAQ in the germline V gene (reference sequence). The CDR3 loop reads CAGSFKGIYEQYF. In DNA, the CDR3 is TGTGCCGGCAGCTTCAAAGGGATTTACGAGCAGTACTTC.

V and J are TRBV12-3 or TRBV12-4 and TRBJ2-3, with TRBD2 identical over 12 bases. The trim removed 5 bases at V and 4 bases at J, leaving 7 bases unmatched. The CDR3 runs 16 residues. Here the CDR3 DNA reads TGTGCCAGCAGTCGTCGACTAGCGGGAGCAGCAGATACGCAGTATTTT. Its protein product is CASSRRLAGAADTQYF.

Many counts were recorded for this clonotype. The chain recombines TRBV5-1 with TRBJ1-1, with D unresolved. Germline CDR1 and CDR2: SGHRS and YFSETQ. Trimming took off 1 base at V and 1 base at J, with 5 bases between the two ends. This CDR3 region has 13 residues. CDR3 sequence: CASSLRENTEAFF. CDR3 coding DNA: TGCGCCAGCAGCTTGAGGGAGAACACTGAAGCTTTCTTT.

This clonotype was seen more than once but under ten times. The rearrangement joins TRBV28 to TRBJ2-7; TRBD2 agrees at 8 bases. Per germline, CDR1 MDHEN and CDR2 SYDVKM. Losses at the gene ends were 4 bases for V and 7 bases for J; bases not matched to a gene: 27. The CDR3 runs 20 residues. The CDR3 region has the DNA TGTGCCAGCAGTTCCCCGTGGGGTAGCGGGACACTAGGAGTGTCCAATGAGCAGTACTTC. Protein: CASSSPWGSGTLGVSNEQYF.

This clonotype was seen ten or more times. The V call is TRBV12-3 or TRBV12-4, the J call TRBJ2-3; no clear D gene. Trimming stripped 6 bases from V and 8 bases from J, with 6 bases between. The CDR3 covers 10 residues. CDR3 sequence reads: CASSVATQYF. CDR3 sequence (DNA): TGTGCCAGCAGCGTAGCTACGCAGTATTTT.

This clonotype has at least ten counts. This rearrangement joins TRBV2 to TRBJ2-1, with 14 bases aligning to TRBD2. After removal of 4 bases from V and 7 bases from J, the junction contained 6 bases not matched to a gene. The CDR3 loop spans 16 amino acids. Germline loops: CDR1 SNHLY, CDR2 FYNNEI. The CDR3 bases are TGTGCCAGCAGTGGGGAGACTAGCGGGAGGGTTAATGAGCAGTTCTTC. Its translation: CASSGETSGRVNEQFF.

As concerns this clonotype: A clone one base away is much larger, so this may be a read error. The chain employs TRBV12-3 or TRBV12-4 and TRBJ2-7; maybe TRBD1 (7 bases). Trimming shortened V by 5 bases and J by 10 bases, and 21 bases separated the two germline ends. CDR3 length equals 14 residues. The CDR3 nucleotides are TGTGCCAGCAGTCCTCAGGAGACCAGGGGGGCCCAGTACTTC. This codes for CASSPQETRGAQYF.

This clonotype was counted at least ten times. The chain couples TRBV5-1 to TRBJ2-1; 12 bases map to TRBD2. CDR3 length: 16 residues. Losses at the gene ends were 4 bases for V and 5 bases for J; bases not matched to a gene: 7. Germline V gene lookup returns CDR1 SGHRS and CDR2 YFSETQ. The CDR3 region has the DNA TGCGCCAGCAGCGCCTTACCTAGCGGGGGGGACAATGAGCAGTTCTTC. Translating it yields CASSALPSGGDNEQFF.

This clonotype showed up many times. The rearrangement joins TRBV5-1 to TRBJ1-4; TRBD1 matches at 8 bases. The CDR3 extends over 13 amino acids. Losses at the gene ends were 4 bases for V and 12 bases for J; bases not matched to a gene: 8. Germline lookup yields CDR1 SGHRS and CDR2 YFSETQ. In DNA, the CDR3 is TGCGCCAGCAGCCCTCTGGACAGGGCGGAACTGTTTTTT. Its translation is CASSPLDRAELFF.

CDR3 region: CASRRDPGQGTGEQFF. CDR3 DNA sequence: TGTGCCAGCAGACGCGACCCGGGACAGGGAACGGGTGAGCAGTTCTTC. The V and J genes are TRBV6-6 and TRBJ2-1, with TRBD1 identical over 9 bases. With V trimmed by 6 bases and J by 9 bases, 15 bases remained unmatched. The CDR3 contains 16 residues. From germline, CDR1 is MNHNY and CDR2 SVGAGI (reference sequence).

For this clonotype: This may be a read error: a much more frequent sequence differs by one nucleotide. This sequence joins TRBV5-1 and TRBJ2-1, with D unclear. Germline V CDR1 and CDR2: SGHRS, YFSETQ. V dropped 4 bases and J dropped 6 bases, with 14 bases sitting between them. The CDR3 is 14 residues long. The DNA for the CDR3 is TGCGCCAGCAGCACAGCAATAGGTAGCAATGAGCAGTTCTTC. It yields the protein CASSTAIGSNEQFF.

This rearrangement joins TRBV7-9 to TRBJ1-2; D is unclear. In germline, CDR1 is SEHNR, CDR2 FQNEAQ (reference sequence). The CDR3 consists of 14 residues. Deletions cut 5 bases from V and 4 bases from J, with 14 bases between. The CDR3: CASSDESGVYGYTF. The CDR3 DNA reads TGTGCCAGCAGCGACGAGTCCGGCGTCTATGGCTACACCTTC.

This clonotype has a handful of counts. A much larger clone lies one base from this, so it may be a read error. The chain links TRBV7-3 to TRBJ2-1, with a possible D match to TRBD2 (7 bases). This CDR3 is built from 13 residues. Germline assignment: CDR1 SGHTA and CDR2 FQGTGA. The ends were cut back, 1 base at V and 13 bases at J, with 14 bases in the middle. Written as DNA, the CDR3 is TGTGCCAGCAGCTTAAGGGAGGGGGAGACCCAGTTCTTC. Its protein product is CASSLREGETQFF.

The V gene is TRBV28, the J gene TRBJ1-5; D is possibly TRBD1 (5 bases). In germline, CDR1 is MDHEN, CDR2 SYDVKM. The CDR3 is made up of 15 amino acids. V was cut by 5 bases and J by 4 bases, with 15 bases left in between. The CDR3 spells CASSVGTRGNQPQHF. The CDR3 DNA follows: TGTGCCAGCAGTGTAGGGACGAGGGGAAATCAGCCCCAGCATTTT.

This clonotype was observed many times. The chain combines TRBV12-3 or TRBV12-4 with TRBJ2-1, with 11 bases that match TRBD2. This CDR3 is built from 14 residues. J gave up 13 bases and V 3 bases, and 8 bases lay outside the gene matches. The CDR3 DNA follows: TGTGCCAGCAGTTTCTCACTAGCGGGAGCCATACAGTTCTTC. Protein product: CASSFSLAGAIQFF.

The J gene is TRBJ2-1, the V gene TRBV15; 11 nucleotides agree with TRBD1. Per the germline V gene, CDR1 is LNHNV and CDR2 is YYDKDF (reference sequence). The CDR3 totals 16 residues. With V trimmed by 5 bases and J by 6 bases, 9 bases remained unmatched. As DNA, the CDR3 is TGTGCCACCAGCGATAGCCGGGACAGGGGGGGCAATGAGCAGTTCTTC. This encodes CATSDSRDRGGNEQFF.

There are many counts of this clonotype. The chain uses TRBV2 and TRBJ2-7; perhaps TRBD1 as D (5 bases). V lost 6 bases and J 4 bases, leaving 7 bases between the germline ends. From germline, CDR1 is SNHLY and CDR2 FYNNEI. The CDR3 is made up of 11 amino acids. CDR3 DNA sequence: TGTGCCAGCAGCGACAGTTACGAGCAGTACTTC. Translated: CASSDSYEQYF.

The chain uses TRBV7-9 and TRBJ2-2, with TRBD1 identical over 9 bases. Trimming cost V 8 bases and J 6 bases; bases outside gene matches: 4. CDR1 is SEHNR, CDR2 FQNEAQ, per germline (reference sequence). The CDR3 covers 13 residues. The CDR3 bases are TGTGCCAGCGGACAGGGGATCTCCGGGGAGCTGTTTTTT. Protein: CASGQGISGELFF.

The CDR3 DNA is TGTGCCAGCAGTTGGGCCGGCGGGGCCGGGTATGAGCAGTTCTTC. Protein product: CASSWAGGAGYEQFF. The chain carries TRBV28 and TRBJ2-1; the D gene is possibly TRBD2 (6 bases). The CDR3 covers 15 residues. The germline gives CDR1 MDHEN, CDR2 SYDVKM. Trimming removed 4 bases at V and 8 bases at J, with 18 bases between. The variable domain in full, completed from reference TRBV28 and TRBJ2-1, reads DVKVTQSSRYLVKRTGEKVFLECVQDMDHENMFWYRQDPGLGLRLIYFSYDVKMKEKGDIPEGYSVSREKKERFSLILESASTNQTSMYLCASSWAGGAGYEQFFGPGTRLTVL.

J is TRBJ1-5 and V is TRBV3-1; D not resolved. The length of the CDR3 is 13 residues. The germline V and J ends were trimmed by 0 bases and 4 bases, with 4 bases remaining between them. Germline V CDR1 and CDR2: LGHDT, YNNKEL (reference sequence). The CDR3 here is CASSQERNQPQHF. The CDR3 bases are TGTGCCAGCAGCCAAGAGAGGAATCAGCCCCAGCATTTT.

This clonotype was detected ten times or more. The rearrangement uses TRBV5-5 and TRBJ1-2, with D possibly TRBD1 on 5 matching bases. The V gene's germline CDR1 is SGHKS and CDR2 YYEKEE (reference sequence). The ends were cut back, 4 bases at V and 4 bases at J, with 23 bases in the middle. The CDR3 extends over 17 amino acids. CDR3 region: CASSPLGRGKGTYGYTF. CDR3 in DNA: TGTGCCAGCAGCCCCCTGGGTCGAGGGAAGGGGACCTATGGCTACACCTTC.

The chain has TRBV2 and TRBJ2-3, with D uncertain. CDR3 length: 16 amino acids. V was pared by 3 bases and J by 1 base, with 14 bases between. Germline loops: CDR1 SNHLY, CDR2 FYNNEI. The CDR3 protein is CASSDRANWGTDTQYF. CDR3 nucleotides: TGTGCCAGCAGTGATAGGGCAAATTGGGGCACAGATACGCAGTATTTT.

This chain connects TRBV30 to TRBJ2-1, with 10 bases lining up with TRBD2. The CDR3 totals 14 residues. CDR1 GTSNPN and CDR2 SVGIG come from the germline V gene (reference sequence). CDR3 sequence reads: CAAVQREGYNEQFF. Written as DNA, the CDR3 is TGTGCGGCGGTTCAGCGGGAGGGGTACAATGAGCAGTTCTTC.

Only a few counts were recorded for this clonotype. The rearrangement joins TRBV20-1 to TRBJ2-7; D is perhaps TRBD2 (5 bases). The CDR3 runs 15 residues. Germline assignment: CDR1 DFQATT and CDR2 SNEGSKA (reference sequence). V was shortened by 0 bases and J by 3 bases, with 15 bases between the two germline ends. As DNA, the CDR3 is TGCAGTGCTAGAGATAGGGAGCGATCCCGCTACGAGCAGTACTTC. It yields the protein CSARDRERSRYEQYF.

This clonotype was seen many times. The chain carries TRBV12-3 or TRBV12-4 and TRBJ2-7, with D possibly being TRBD2 (6 bases). Trimming pared 2 bases from V and 4 bases from J, leaving 12 bases between. This CDR3 has 14 residues. DNA for the CDR3: TGTGCCAGCAGTTTAAGCACTGGAGGGTACGAGCAGTACTTC. It yields the protein CASSLSTGGYEQYF.

Details on this clonotype: This may arise from a read error, as a much more abundant clone is one base away. The V and J genes are TRBV12-3 or TRBV12-4 and TRBJ1-6; D is perhaps TRBD1 (5 bases). This CDR3 has 14 amino acids. The CDR3 DNA is TGTGCCAGCAGTTTAAGCAGGGTGAATTTACCCCTCCACTTT. Translation: CASSLSRVNLPLHF.

This clonotype was seen many times. The V gene is TRBV29-1, the J gene TRBJ2-1; no clear D. V gave up 7 bases and J gave up 5 bases, with 15 bases separating them. The CDR3 sequence is 13 residues long. Germline-derived CDR1 and CDR2 are SQVTM and ANQGSEA. CDR3 region: CSDGRDLHNEQFF. The CDR3 coding sequence is TGCAGCGACGGTCGAGACTTACACAATGAGCAGTTCTTC.